This note documents a single TCR beta chain sequence. No antigen is known for it. This specimen belongs to a study of cytomegalovirus exposure and HLA in healthy donors. PCR used 60 Vbeta primers and 13 Jbeta primers. Generated by immunoSEQ multiplex PCR, the TCRdb table keeps only in-frame clones and is missing some. The table has 200,000 to 250,000 clones, around 80% seen once; the top ten hold around 2.8%. V was pared by 5 bases and J by 6 bases, with 13 bases of the junction left unmatched. There are 18 residues in the CDR3. Germline values: CDR1 SGHRS, CDR2 YFSETQ. The study, taken as a whole, reports: Being indistinguishable, some V segments were excluded, TRBV6-2 and TRBV6-3 among them. Highly shared sequence variants in one cluster were likely a sequencing artifact. There were 164 TCR beta chains listed as cytomegalovirus-associated. V- and J-gene trimming in TCR beta was tied to a missense DCLRE1C variant by an analysis performed later.

The rearrangement links TRBV5-1 to TRBJ2-3, with 15 bases identical to TRBD2. Material: PBMCs. The origin of this receptor is an older woman in good health and CMV-seropositive. The CDR3 DNA is TGCGCCAGCAGTCCGACTGGACTAGCGGGGGGGCACGATGATACGCAGTATTTT. Translating gives CASSPTGLAGGHDDTQYF.